These 24 T cell receptor beta chains were sequenced from one sample in a study of T cell repertoires in cytomegalovirus infection. TCRdb used MiXCR to reprocess the reads, holding one entry per CDR3 protein. The table records around 530,000 distinct CDR3 sequences, approximately 16% of them present only once. Sequencing was performed on CD8+ T cells from PBMCs. These TCRs come from a human donor in good health (CMV status not recorded). Some clones in this sample may be carry-over from other donors' samples.

This clonotype has at least ten counts. The gene calls are TRBV6-5 and TRBJ1-2; 7 nucleotides line up with TRBD1. Germline CDR1 is MNHEY and CDR2 is SVGAGI. CDR3 length: 15 residues. V dropped 0 bases and J dropped 3; count of bases not matched to a gene: 4. The CDR3 loop is CASSYSKGAYYGYTF. In DNA form, the CDR3 reads TGTGCCAGCAGTTACTCGAAGGGGGCCTACTATGGCTACACCTTC.

There are many counts of this clonotype. This chain joins TRBV6-5 and TRBJ2-3; the D is unclear. V lost 0 bases and J 5 bases, leaving 6 bases between the germline ends. The CDR3 has 13 amino acids. The germline V gene has CDR1 MNHEY and CDR2 SVGAGI. As DNA, the CDR3 is TGTGCCAGCAGTTACTCAACCGAAGATACGCAGTATTTT. It codes for CASSYSTEDTQYF.

Comment on this clonotype: A single base separates this from a much larger clone, so it may be a read error. CDR3 region: CASLRDRENSPLLF. CDR3 nucleotides: TGTGCCAGTTTACGGGACAGGGAAAATTCACCCCTCCTCTTT. The rearrangement uses TRBV7-9 and TRBJ1-6; 9 bases are shared with TRBD1. Germline assignment: CDR1 SEHNR and CDR2 FQNEAQ (reference sequence). The CDR3 sequence is 14 residues long.

In this sample, this clonotype turned up a few times. The V gene is TRBV14, the J gene TRBJ1-1, with 7 positions matching TRBD1. V was pared by 4 bases and J by 4 bases, with 3 bases of the junction left unmatched. The CDR3 is 13 residues long. Germline CDR1 SGHDN, CDR2 FVKESK. This CDR3 is CASSRRGFTEAFF. CDR3 sequence (DNA): TGTGCCAGCAGCCGCAGGGGGTTCACTGAAGCTTTCTTT.

This clonotype was seen ten or more times. This chain uses TRBV19 with TRBJ2-1, with 14 nucleotides matching TRBD2. The junction had 6 bases not matched to a gene; V was cut back by 4 bases and J by 1 base. Germline V gives CDR1 LNHDA, CDR2 SQIVND (reference sequence). The CDR3 is made up of 18 amino acids. In DNA, the CDR3 is TGTGCCAGTAGTACGCGGACTAGCGGGAGGTTATCCTACAATGAGCAGTTCTTC. Protein: CASSTRTSGRLSYNEQFF.

The V call is TRBV11-2, the J call TRBJ1-2; D not resolved. The V end lost 7 bases, the J end lost 4 bases, and 13 bases lay between the germline ends. Germline CDR1 and CDR2: SGHAT and FQNNGV. The CDR3 is made up of 13 amino acids. The CDR3 region is CASTQGLFYGYTF. CDR3 bases: TGTGCCAGCACCCAAGGACTGTTCTATGGCTACACCTTC.

The table lists this clonotype with many counts. This chain uses TRBV2 with TRBJ2-6; perhaps TRBD1 as D (5 bases). V lost 2 bases, J lost 3 bases, and 8 bases lay in between. CDR1 SNHLY and CDR2 FYNNEI come from the germline V gene. The CDR3 length is 15 residues. CDR3: CASSERGGGANVLTF. Here the CDR3 DNA reads TGTGCCAGCAGTGAAAGGGGCGGTGGGGCCAACGTCCTGACTTTC.

This clonotype showed up many times. The chain uses TRBV28 and TRBJ1-4; D is uncertain. Trimming shortened V by 4 bases and J by 6 bases, and 15 bases separated the two germline ends. CDR3 size: 15 residues. The germline V gene has CDR1 MDHEN and CDR2 SYDVKM. Written as DNA, the CDR3 is TGTGCCAGCAGTTCCCTCTCTACCTGGGATGAAAAACTGTTTTTT. Amino acids: CASSSLSTWDEKLFF.

This clonotype was detected only a few times. The chain recombines TRBV2 with TRBJ2-6, with no clear D. The CDR3 loop spans 17 amino acids. Trimming stripped 10 bases from V and 0 bases from J, with 19 bases between. Germline V gene lookup returns CDR1 SNHLY and CDR2 FYNNEI. The CDR3 loop reads CAKQARQASSGANVLTF. The CDR3 DNA reads as TGTGCCAAACAAGCGAGGCAGGCCAGCTCTGGGGCCAACGTCCTGACTTTC.

This clonotype was seen a handful of times. CDR3 nucleotides: TGTGCCAGCAGTTTACGGCGGGGCGCGAGCAATTCACCCCTCCACTTT. As protein: CASSLRRGASNSPLHF. The rearrangement uses TRBV28 and TRBJ1-6, with D tentatively TRBD1 (5 bases). The CDR3 spans 16 residues. Germline-derived CDR1 and CDR2 are MDHEN and SYDVKM. Deletions cut 2 bases from V and 7 bases from J, with 15 bases between.

The chain recombines TRBV12-3 or TRBV12-4 with TRBJ1-1; D perhaps matches TRBD1 (6 bases). The V end lost 6 bases, the J end lost 0 bases, and 11 bases lay between the germline ends. CDR3 size: 14 residues. CDR3 bases: TGTGCCAGCAGCGACGGGGGGCTGAACACTGAAGCTTTCTTT. It codes for CASSDGGLNTEAFF.

Ten or more counts support this clonotype. The chain has TRBV2 and TRBJ2-2, with D possibly being TRBD2 (5 bases). V shed 8 bases and J shed 1 base, with 11 bases lying between them. The V gene's germline CDR1 is SNHLY and CDR2 FYNNEI. This CDR3 has 14 residues. The CDR3 reads CASLGSENTGELFF. The CDR3 DNA reads as TGTGCCAGCCTAGGTAGCGAGAACACCGGGGAGCTGTTTTTT.

This clonotype was picked up many times. CDR3 sequence (DNA): TGTGCCAGCAGCCCAACCAATTCCCAACCCACCTACAATGAGCAGTTCTTC. Its translation is CASSPTNSQPTYNEQFF. The V gene is TRBV7-9, the J gene TRBJ2-1; D unresolved. Germline CDR1 SEHNR, CDR2 FQNEAQ (reference sequence). The V end was cut by 5 bases, the J end by 2 bases, with 19 bases between. This CDR3 is 17 amino acids long.

Worth noting for this clonotype: The CDR3 carries no conserved terminal phenylalanine or tryptophan, so it likely arises from a read error. The V and J genes are TRBV4-2 and TRBJ2-1; TRBD2 matches 8 bases. Germline V gene data show CDR1 as LGHNA and CDR2 as YNFKEQ. The length of the CDR3 is 16 residues. V lost 1 base and J lost 5; bases outside the gene matches: 7. DNA of the CDR3: TGTGCCAGCAGCCAAGGAGAACTAGCGGAAGACAATGAGCAGTTCTTA. Residues: CASSQGELAEDNEQFL.

This clonotype was found a few times. The V gene is TRBV27, the J gene TRBJ2-3; 7 positions agree with TRBD1. The germline V gene has CDR1 MNHEY and CDR2 SMNVEV (reference sequence). J was trimmed by 3 bases and V by 5 bases; bases with no gene match: 8. There are 15 residues in the CDR3. The CDR3 loop is CASSQGGSVTDTQYF. For the CDR3, the DNA is TGTGCCAGCAGTCAAGGGGGCTCGGTGACAGATACGCAGTATTTT.

In this sample, this clonotype turned up many times. The V and J genes are TRBV7-7 and TRBJ2-7; no reliable D call. The CDR3 totals 13 residues. From germline, CDR1 is SSHAT and CDR2 FNYEAQ (reference sequence). V lost 2 bases to trimming and J lost 5 bases, with 10 bases between them. The CDR3 coding sequence is TGTGCCAGCAGCTTAACCCTTGCCCACGAGCAGTACTTC. Translating it yields CASSLTLAHEQYF. The variable domain in full, completed from reference TRBV7-7 and TRBJ2-7, reads GAGVSQSPRYKVTKRGQDVTLRCDPISSHATLYWYQQALGQGPEFLTYFNYEAQPDKSGLPSDRFSAERPEGSISTLTIQRTEQRDSAMYRCASSLTLAHEQYFGPGTRLTVT.

This clonotype was recorded at least ten times. V is TRBV7-9 and J is TRBJ1-5, with 10 bases aligning to TRBD1. V was clipped by 5 bases and J by 6 bases; unmatched bases: 4. CDR1 and CDR2 from the germline V gene are SEHNR and FQNEAQ (reference sequence). The CDR3 has 14 amino acids. The CDR3 region is CASSLDRGSQPQHF. The CDR3 DNA reads as TGTGCCAGCAGCCTGGACAGGGGGAGTCAGCCCCAGCATTTT.

V usage is TRBV12-3 or TRBV12-4 and J usage is TRBJ2-2, with D possibly matching TRBD1 (5 bases). The V end was cut by 3 bases, the J end by 3 bases, with 11 bases between. There are 15 residues in the CDR3. CDR3 loop: CASSFQWGYTGELFF. CDR3 nucleotide sequence: TGTGCCAGCAGTTTCCAATGGGGCTACACCGGGGAGCTGTTTTTT.

This clonotype was counted between two and nine times. The chain links TRBV12-5 to TRBJ2-3; weak D call: TRBD1 (5 bases). The ends were cut back, 5 bases at V and 2 bases at J, with 14 bases in the middle. Germline V gene lookup returns CDR1 LGHNT and CDR2 FRNRAP. The CDR3 is 15 amino acids. CDR3 region: CASGPTLGPTDTQYF. CDR3 nucleotide sequence: TGTGCTAGTGGTCCCACCCTGGGGCCCACAGATACGCAGTATTTT.

This clonotype was picked up many times. This chain links TRBV7-9 with TRBJ2-2; the match to TRBD1 covers 9 bases. The V segment lost 5 bases and the J segment 1 base; nucleotides outside the gene matches: 5. In germline, CDR1 is SEHNR, CDR2 FQNEAQ (reference sequence). The CDR3 is made up of 16 amino acids. In DNA, the CDR3 is TGTGCCAGCAGCCCACCGGGACAGGGGAACACCGGGGAGCTGTTTTTT. Its protein is CASSPPGQGNTGELFF.

This clonotype was detected many times. The chain's CDR3 is CASSEGRRASRPQHF. As DNA, the CDR3 is TGTGCCAGCAGTGAAGGACGCAGGGCCTCTAGACCCCAGCATTTT. The chain couples TRBV6-1 to TRBJ1-5; perhaps TRBD1 as D (5 bases). Trimming cost V 1 base and J 10 bases, with 17 bases left between them. Per germline, CDR1 MNHNS and CDR2 SASEGT. The CDR3 is 15 residues long.

This clonotype was observed many times. As DNA, the CDR3 is TGTGCCAGCAGTTTAGGCAGCCGGGTTCGCGAAAAACTGTTTTTT. Translated: CASSLGSRVREKLFF. The chain carries TRBV28 and TRBJ1-4, with D uncertain. V shed 2 bases and J shed 8 bases, with 15 bases lying between them. Germline V gene lookup returns CDR1 MDHEN and CDR2 SYDVKM. This CDR3 spans 15 amino acids. Combining the CDR3 with reference TRBV28 and TRBJ1-4 gives the whole variable domain DVKVTQSSRYLVKRTGEKVFLECVQDMDHENMFWYRQDPGLGLRLIYFSYDVKMKEKGDIPEGYSVSREKKERFSLILESASTNQTSMYLCASSLGSRVREKLFFGSGTQLSVL.

In this sample, this clonotype turned up many times. The gene calls are TRBV7-3 and TRBJ2-1; D perhaps matches TRBD2 (6 bases). Germline V gene sequence: CDR1 SGHTA, CDR2 FQGTGA. The CDR3 length is 13 residues. The germline V and J ends were trimmed by 5 bases and 8 bases, with 13 bases remaining between them. The CDR3 loop reads CASSPPGSDEQFF. DNA for the CDR3: TGTGCCAGCAGCCCCCCCGGGAGCGATGAGCAGTTCTTC.

This clonotype was found a few times. This chain links TRBV9 with TRBJ2-7; maybe TRBD2 (7 bases). Germline loops: CDR1 SGDLS, CDR2 YYNGEE. This CDR3 spans 15 amino acids. V was pared by 5 bases and J by 3 bases, with 18 bases between. The CDR3 sequence: CASSGGGAAFYEQYF. CDR3 nucleotides: TGTGCCAGCAGTGGAGGGGGGGCCGCGTTCTACGAGCAGTACTTC.